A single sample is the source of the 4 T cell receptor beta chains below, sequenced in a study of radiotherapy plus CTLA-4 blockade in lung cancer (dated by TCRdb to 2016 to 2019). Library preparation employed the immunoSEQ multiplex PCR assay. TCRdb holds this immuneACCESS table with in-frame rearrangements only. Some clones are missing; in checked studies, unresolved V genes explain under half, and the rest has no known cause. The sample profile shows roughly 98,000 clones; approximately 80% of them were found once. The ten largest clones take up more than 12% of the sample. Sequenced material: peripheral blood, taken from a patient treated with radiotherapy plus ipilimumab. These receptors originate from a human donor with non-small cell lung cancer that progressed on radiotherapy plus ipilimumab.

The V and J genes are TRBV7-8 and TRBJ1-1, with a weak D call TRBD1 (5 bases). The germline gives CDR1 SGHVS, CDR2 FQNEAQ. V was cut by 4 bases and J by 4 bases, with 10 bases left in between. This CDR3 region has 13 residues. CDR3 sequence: CASSSRRGTEAFF. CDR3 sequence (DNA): TGTGCCAGCAGCTCCAGGAGGGGCACTGAAGCTTTCTTT.

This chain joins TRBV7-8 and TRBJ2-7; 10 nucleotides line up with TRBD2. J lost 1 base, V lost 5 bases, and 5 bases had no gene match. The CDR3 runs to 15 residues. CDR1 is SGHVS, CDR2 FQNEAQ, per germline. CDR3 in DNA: TGTGCCAGCAGCCCAGGGACTAGCGAGTCCTACGAGCAGTACTTC. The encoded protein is CASSPGTSESYEQYF.

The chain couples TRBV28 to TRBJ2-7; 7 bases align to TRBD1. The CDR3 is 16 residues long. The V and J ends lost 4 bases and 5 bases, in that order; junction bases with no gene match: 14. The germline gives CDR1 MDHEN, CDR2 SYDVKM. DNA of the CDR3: TGTGCCAGCAGTTCCCCGGGACAGCCAAGGACCCACGAGCAGTACTTC. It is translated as CASSSPGQPRTHEQYF.

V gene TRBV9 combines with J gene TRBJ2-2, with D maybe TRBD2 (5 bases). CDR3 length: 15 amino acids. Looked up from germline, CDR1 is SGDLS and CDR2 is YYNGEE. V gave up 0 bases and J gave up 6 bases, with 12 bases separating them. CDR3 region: CASSVGVRRPGELFF. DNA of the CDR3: TGTGCCAGCAGCGTAGGAGTGAGGAGGCCCGGGGAGCTGTTTTTT.